The text below deals with one TCR beta chain. The data were produced by immunoSEQ multiplex PCR, yet TCRdb's version contains in-frame clones alone and is incomplete. The sample comprises about 280,000 clones, roughly 87% of which are singletons, and approximately 8.5% rests with the top ten. These data come from a study of blood T cell repertoires in COVID-19. Study-wide background: Donors in the United States, Italy and Spain gave samples during acute or convalescent COVID-19. In each case, the material was cDNA or gDNA derived from T cells, B-cell-depleted T cells, or PBMCs.

CDR1 and CDR2 from the germline V gene are SGDLS and YYNGEE. The V gene lost 1 base and the J gene lost 4 bases, with 6 bases spanning the gap. The CDR3 consists of 13 residues. The sample was peripheral blood. The chain recombines TRBV9 with TRBJ2-1; D not certain. The sequence came from a man younger than 35 with active or convalescent COVID-19. Written as DNA, the CDR3 is TGTGCCAGCAGCGTATCAGATTACAATGAGCAGTTCTTC. It translates to CASSVSDYNEQFF.